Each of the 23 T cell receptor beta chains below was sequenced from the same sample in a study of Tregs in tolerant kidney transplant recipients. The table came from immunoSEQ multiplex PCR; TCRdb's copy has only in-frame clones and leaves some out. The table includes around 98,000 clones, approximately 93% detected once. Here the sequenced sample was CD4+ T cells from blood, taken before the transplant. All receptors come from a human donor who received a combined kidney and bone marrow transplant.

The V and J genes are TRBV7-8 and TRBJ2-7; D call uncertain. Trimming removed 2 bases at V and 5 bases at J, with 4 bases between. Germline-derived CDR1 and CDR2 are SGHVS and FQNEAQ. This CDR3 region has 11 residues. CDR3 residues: CASSLSDEQYF. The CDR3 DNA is TGTGCCAGCAGCTTATCGGACGAGCAGTACTTC.

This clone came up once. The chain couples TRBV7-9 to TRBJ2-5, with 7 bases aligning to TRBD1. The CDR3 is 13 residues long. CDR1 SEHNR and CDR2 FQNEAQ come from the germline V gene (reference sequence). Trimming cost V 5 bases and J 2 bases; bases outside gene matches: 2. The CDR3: CASSLGQQETQYF. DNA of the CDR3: TGTGCCAGCAGCCTGGGACAGCAAGAGACCCAGTACTTC.

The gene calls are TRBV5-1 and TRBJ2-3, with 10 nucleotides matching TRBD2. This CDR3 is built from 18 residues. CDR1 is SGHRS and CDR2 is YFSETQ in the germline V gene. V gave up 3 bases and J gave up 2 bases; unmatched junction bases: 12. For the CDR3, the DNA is TGCGCCAGCAGCTCCGGACTAGCGGTGGCTGACCTCACAGATACGCAGTATTTT. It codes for CASSSGLAVADLTDTQYF.

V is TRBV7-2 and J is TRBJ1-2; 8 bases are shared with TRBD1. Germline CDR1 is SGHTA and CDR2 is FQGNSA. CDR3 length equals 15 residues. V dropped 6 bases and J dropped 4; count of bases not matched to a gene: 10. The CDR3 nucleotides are TGTGCCAGCAGTCAAAAAACAGGGGGAGGCTATGGCTACACCTTC. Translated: CASSQKTGGGYGYTF.

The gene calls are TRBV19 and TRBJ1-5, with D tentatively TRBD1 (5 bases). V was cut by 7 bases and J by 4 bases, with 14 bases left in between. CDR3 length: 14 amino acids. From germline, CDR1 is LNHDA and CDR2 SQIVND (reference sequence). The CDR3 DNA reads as TGTGCCAGTAACCCGCGGGGCGGGAATCAGCCCCAGCATTTT. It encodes CASNPRGGNQPQHF.

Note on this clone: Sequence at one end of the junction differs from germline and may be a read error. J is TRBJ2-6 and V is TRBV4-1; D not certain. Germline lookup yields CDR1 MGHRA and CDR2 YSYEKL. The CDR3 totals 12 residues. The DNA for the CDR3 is TGCGCCAGCAGCCAAGGAGGCCGGTCCGTTGCTTTC. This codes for CASSQGGRSVAF.

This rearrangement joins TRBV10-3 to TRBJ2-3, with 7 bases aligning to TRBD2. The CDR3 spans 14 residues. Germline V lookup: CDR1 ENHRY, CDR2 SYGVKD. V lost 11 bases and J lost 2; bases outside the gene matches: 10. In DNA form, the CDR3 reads TGTGCCTCCCGACCTAGCGGAACCACAGATACGCAGTATTTT. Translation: CASRPSGTTDTQYF.

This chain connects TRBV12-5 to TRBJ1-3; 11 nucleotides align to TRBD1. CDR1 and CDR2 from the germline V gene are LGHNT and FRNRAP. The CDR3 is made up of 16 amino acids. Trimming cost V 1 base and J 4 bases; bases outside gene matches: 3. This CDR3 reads CASGLAWTGGGNTIYF. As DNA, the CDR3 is TGTGCTAGTGGTTTGGCCTGGACAGGGGGCGGAAACACCATATATTTT.

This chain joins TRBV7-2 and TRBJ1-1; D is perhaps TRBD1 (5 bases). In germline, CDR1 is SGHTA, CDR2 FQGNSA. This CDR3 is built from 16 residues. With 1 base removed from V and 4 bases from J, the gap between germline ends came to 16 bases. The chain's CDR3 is CASSLGPKGEVTEAFF. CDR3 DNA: TGTGCCAGCAGCTTAGGCCCAAAAGGGGAGGTCACTGAAGCTTTCTTT.

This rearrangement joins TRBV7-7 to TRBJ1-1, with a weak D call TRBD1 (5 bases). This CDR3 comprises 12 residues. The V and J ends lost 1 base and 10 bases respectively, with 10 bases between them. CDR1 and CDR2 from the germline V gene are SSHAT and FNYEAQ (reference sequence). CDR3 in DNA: TGTGCCAGCAGCTTAGAGGGTAGGGGAGCTTTCTTT. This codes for CASSLEGRGAFF.

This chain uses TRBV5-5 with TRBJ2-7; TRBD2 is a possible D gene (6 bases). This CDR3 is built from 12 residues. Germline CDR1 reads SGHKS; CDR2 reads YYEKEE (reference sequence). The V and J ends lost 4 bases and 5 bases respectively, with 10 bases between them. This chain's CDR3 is CASSPEGNEQYF. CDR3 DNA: TGTGCCAGCAGCCCGGAGGGCAACGAGCAGTACTTC.

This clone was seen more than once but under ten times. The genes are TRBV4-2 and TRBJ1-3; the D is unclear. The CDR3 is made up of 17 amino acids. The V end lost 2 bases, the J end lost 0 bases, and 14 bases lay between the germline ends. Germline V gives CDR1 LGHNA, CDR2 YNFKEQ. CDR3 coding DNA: TGTGCCAGCAGCCAAACCATAGACATACTCTCTGGAAACACCATATATTTT. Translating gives CASSQTIDILSGNTIYF.

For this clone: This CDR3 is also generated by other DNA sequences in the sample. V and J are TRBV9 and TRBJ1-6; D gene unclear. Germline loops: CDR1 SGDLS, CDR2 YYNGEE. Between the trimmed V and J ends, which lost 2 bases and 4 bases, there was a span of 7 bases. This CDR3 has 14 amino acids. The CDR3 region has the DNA TGTGCCAGCAGCGTTGACATTTATAATTCACCCCTCCACTTT. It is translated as CASSVDIYNSPLHF.

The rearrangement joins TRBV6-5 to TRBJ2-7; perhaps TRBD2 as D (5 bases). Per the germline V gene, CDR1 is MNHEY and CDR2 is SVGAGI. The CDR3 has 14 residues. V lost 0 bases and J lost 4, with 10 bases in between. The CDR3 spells CASSYSRVGYEQYF. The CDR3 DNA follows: TGTGCCAGCAGTTACTCGAGGGTGGGGTACGAGCAGTACTTC.

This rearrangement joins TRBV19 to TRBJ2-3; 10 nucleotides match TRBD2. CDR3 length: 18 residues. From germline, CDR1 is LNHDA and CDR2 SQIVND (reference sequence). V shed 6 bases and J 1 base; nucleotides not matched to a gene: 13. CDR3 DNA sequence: TGTGCCAGTAGACCAGAAGGATACCTAGCGGGGGGCACAGATACGCAGTATTTT. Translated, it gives CASRPEGYLAGGTDTQYF.

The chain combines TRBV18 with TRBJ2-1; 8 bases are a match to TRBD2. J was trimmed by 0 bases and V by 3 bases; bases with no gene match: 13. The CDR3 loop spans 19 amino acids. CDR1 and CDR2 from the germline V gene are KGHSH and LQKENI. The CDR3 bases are TGTGCCAGCTCACCGATGGGGGAACAGCGGGAGAGCTCCTACAATGAGCAGTTCTTC. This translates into CASSPMGEQRESSYNEQFF.

The CDR3 reads CASSQDGAGSGNTIYF. As DNA, the CDR3 is TGCGCCAGCAGCCAAGATGGGGCAGGGTCTGGAAACACCATATATTTT. The chain carries TRBV4-1 and TRBJ1-3, with D possibly TRBD1 on 5 matching bases. Germline CDR1 reads MGHRA; CDR2 reads YSYEKL. V shed 0 bases and J shed 1 base, with 10 bases lying between them. The CDR3 loop spans 16 amino acids.

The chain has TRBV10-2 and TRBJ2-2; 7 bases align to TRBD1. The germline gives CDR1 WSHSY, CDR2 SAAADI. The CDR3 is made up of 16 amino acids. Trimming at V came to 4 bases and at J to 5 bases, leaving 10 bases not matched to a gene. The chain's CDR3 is CASSGTGTEVTGELFF. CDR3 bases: TGCGCCAGCAGTGGGACCGGGACAGAGGTTACCGGGGAGCTGTTTTTT.

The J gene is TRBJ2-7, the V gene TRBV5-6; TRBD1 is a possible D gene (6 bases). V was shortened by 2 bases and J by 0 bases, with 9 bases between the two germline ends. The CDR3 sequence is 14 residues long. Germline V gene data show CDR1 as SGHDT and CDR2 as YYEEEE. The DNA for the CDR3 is TGTGCCAGCAGCTTCGACAGGATCTCCTACGAGCAGTACTTC. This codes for CASSFDRISYEQYF.

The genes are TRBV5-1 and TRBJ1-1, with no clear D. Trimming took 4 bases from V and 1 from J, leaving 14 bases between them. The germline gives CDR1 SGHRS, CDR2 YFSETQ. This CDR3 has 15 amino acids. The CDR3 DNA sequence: TGCGCCAGCAGCCGTAACCTGGCGGGGAACACTGAAGCTTTCTTT. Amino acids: CASSRNLAGNTEAFF.

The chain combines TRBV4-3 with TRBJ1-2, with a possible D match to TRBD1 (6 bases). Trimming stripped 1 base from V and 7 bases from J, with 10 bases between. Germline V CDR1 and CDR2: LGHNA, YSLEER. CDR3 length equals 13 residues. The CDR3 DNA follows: TGCGCCAGCAGCCAAGTTGCGGGGGCTGGCTACACCTTC. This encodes CASSQVAGAGYTF.

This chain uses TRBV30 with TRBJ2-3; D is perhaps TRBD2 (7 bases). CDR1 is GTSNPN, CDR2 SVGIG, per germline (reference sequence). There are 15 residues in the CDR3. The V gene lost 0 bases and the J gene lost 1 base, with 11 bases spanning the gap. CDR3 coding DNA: TGTGCCTGGAGTGTACAGGGAGGGGGCACAGATACGCAGTATTTT. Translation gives CAWSVQGGGTDTQYF.

The chain's CDR3 is CASSLADSYEQYF. The CDR3 coding sequence is TGTGCCAGCAGCTTGGCCGACTCCTACGAGCAGTACTTC. The chain carries TRBV7-2 and TRBJ2-7; no clear D gene. Germline CDR1 SGHTA, CDR2 FQGNSA. The CDR3 spans 13 residues. Trimming removed 3 bases at V and 0 bases at J, with 6 bases between.